These 2 T cell receptor beta chains came from one sample sequenced in a study of cytomegalovirus exposure and HLA in healthy donors. PCR amplification relied on 60 Vbeta primers (plus 13 Jbeta primers). TCRdb's copy holds only in-frame clones and misses some; the assay was immunoSEQ multiplex PCR. Of some 180,000 clones listed, around 85% are singletons. The sequenced material came from PBMCs. These receptors all come from a woman aged 45-60 years in good health and CMV-seronegative.

V is TRBV5-6 and J is TRBJ2-7; TRBD1 matches at 8 bases. This CDR3 contains 15 residues. The germline CDR1 and CDR2 sequences are SGHDT and YYEEEE. The ends lost 5 bases at V and 7 bases at J; junction bases unmatched: 14. The CDR3, as DNA: TGTGCCAGCAGGTTGACAGGGGCAGGACCGCGGGAGCAGTACTTC. Its translation is CASRLTGAGPREQYF.

V usage is TRBV30 and J usage is TRBJ1-4, with TRBD1 matching 11 bases. Germline V gives CDR1 GTSNPN, CDR2 SVGIG (reference sequence). Losses at the gene ends were 2 bases for V and 7 bases for J; bases not matched to a gene: 3. This CDR3 comprises 14 residues. CDR3 protein: CAWSFGTGGEKLFF. The CDR3 bases are TGTGCCTGGAGTTTTGGGACAGGGGGTGAAAAACTGTTTTTT.